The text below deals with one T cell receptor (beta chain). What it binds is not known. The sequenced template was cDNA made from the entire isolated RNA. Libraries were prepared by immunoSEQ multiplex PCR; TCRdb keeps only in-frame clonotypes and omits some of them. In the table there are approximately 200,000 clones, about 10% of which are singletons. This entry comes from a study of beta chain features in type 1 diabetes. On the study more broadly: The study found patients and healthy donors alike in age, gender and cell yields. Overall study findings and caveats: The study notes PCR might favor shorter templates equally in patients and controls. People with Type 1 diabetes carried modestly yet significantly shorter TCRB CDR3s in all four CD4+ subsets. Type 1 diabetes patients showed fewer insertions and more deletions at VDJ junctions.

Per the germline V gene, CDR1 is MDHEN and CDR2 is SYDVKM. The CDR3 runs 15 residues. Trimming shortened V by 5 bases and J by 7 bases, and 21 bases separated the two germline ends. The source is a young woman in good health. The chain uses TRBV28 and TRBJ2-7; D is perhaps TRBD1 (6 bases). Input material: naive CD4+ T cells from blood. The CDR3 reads CASSIKTGPVREQYF. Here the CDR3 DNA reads TGTGCCAGCAGTATTAAGACAGGACCCGTGAGGGAGCAGTACTTC.